This T cell receptor beta chain stems from a study of Ad26.COV2.S vaccination and SARS-CoV-2 variants. Concerning this clone itself: The antigen is not known.

Treatment defined: about 20 received Ad26.COV2.S at low or high dose, single or two shots; about 5 received placebo; per-sample allocation not given. Vaccine and placebo recipients were sampled on day 63 after the first injection. Boston provided a donor who was an adult aged 18-55 years. Trimming cost V 6 bases and J 6 bases, with 9 bases left between them. The germline gives CDR1 MRHNA, CDR2 SNTAGT. The CDR3 totals 13 residues. Clones were sequenced by immunoSEQ multiplex PCR, and TCRdb holds only the in-frame ones, with some missing. The sample lists about 220,000 clones, roughly 90% occurring once. Study findings and constraints: Spike-specific TCR breadth ran higher among vaccine recipients than placebo recipients.

Sequenced here: peripheral blood, sampled in a trial of Ad26.COV2.S vaccine versus placebo. This clonotype originated in a person aged 18-60 years who received the Ad26.COV2.S COVID-19 vaccine or a placebo. This chain links TRBV6-4 with TRBJ1-6; a possible D gene is TRBD1 (6 bases). The chain's CDR3 is CASSQGFNSPLHF. The CDR3 nucleotides read TGTGCCAGCAGCCAGGGGTTTAATTCACCCCTCCACTTT.